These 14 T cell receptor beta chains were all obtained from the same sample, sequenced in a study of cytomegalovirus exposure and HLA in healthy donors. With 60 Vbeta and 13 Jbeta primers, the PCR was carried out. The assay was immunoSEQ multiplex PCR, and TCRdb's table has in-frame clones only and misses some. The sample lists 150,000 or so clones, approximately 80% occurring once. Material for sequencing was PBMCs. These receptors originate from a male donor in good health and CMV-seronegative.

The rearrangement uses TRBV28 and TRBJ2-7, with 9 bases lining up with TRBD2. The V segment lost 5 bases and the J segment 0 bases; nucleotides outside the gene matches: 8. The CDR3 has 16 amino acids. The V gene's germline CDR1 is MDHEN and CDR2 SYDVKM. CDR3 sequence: CASSSPSGTSSYEQYF. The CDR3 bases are TGTGCCAGCAGTAGCCCTAGCGGGACCTCCTCCTACGAGCAGTACTTC.

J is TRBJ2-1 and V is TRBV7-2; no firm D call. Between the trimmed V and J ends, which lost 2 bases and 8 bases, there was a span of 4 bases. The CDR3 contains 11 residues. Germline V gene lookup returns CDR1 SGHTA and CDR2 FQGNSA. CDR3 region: CASSLRYEQFF. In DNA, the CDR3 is TGTGCCAGCAGCTTACGGTATGAGCAGTTCTTC.

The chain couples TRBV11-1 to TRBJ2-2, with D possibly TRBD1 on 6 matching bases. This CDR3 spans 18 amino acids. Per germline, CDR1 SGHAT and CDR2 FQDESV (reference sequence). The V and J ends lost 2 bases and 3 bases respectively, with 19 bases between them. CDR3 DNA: TGTGCCAGCAGCTTAACCAACAGGGCAGATGGGGACACCGGGGAGCTGTTTTTT. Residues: CASSLTNRADGDTGELFF.

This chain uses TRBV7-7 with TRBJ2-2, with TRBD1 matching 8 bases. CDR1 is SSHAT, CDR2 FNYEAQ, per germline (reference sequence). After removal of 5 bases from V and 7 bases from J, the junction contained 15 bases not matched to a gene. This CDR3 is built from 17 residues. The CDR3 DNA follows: TGTGCCAGCAGCCCCCGGACAGGGAGAGGATTAGTCGGGGAGCTGTTTTTT. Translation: CASSPRTGRGLVGELFF.

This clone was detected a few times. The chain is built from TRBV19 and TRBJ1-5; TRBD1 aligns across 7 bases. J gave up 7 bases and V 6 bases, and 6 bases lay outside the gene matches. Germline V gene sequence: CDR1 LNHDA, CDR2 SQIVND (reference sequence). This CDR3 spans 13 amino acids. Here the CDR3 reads CASSVQGGQPQHF. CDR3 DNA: TGTGCCAGTAGCGTGCAGGGGGGCCAGCCCCAGCATTTT.

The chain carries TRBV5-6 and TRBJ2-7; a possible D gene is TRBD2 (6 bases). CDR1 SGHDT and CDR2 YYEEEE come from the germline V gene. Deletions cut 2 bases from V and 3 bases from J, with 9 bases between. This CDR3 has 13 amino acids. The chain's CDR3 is CASSFWGDYEQYF. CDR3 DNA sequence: TGTGCCAGCAGCTTCTGGGGGGACTACGAGCAGTACTTC. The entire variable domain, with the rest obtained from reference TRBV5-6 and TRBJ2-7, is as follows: DAGVTQSPTHLIKTRGQQVTLRCSPKSGHDTVSWYQQALGQGPQFIFQYYEEEERQRGNFPDRFSGHQFPNYSSELNVNALLLGDSALYLCASSFWGDYEQYFGPGTRLTVT.

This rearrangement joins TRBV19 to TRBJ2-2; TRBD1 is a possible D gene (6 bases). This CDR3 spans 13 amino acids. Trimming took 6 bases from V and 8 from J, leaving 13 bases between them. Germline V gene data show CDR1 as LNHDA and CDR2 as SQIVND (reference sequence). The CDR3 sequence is CASRVQGTGELFF. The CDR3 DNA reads TGTGCCAGTAGGGTACAGGGAACGGGGGAGCTGTTTTTT.

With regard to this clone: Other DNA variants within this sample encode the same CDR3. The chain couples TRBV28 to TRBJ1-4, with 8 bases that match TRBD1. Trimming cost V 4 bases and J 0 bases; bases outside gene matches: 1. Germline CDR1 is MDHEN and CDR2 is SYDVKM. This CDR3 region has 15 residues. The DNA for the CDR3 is TGTGCCAGCAGTTCACAGGGGGCAACTAATGAAAAACTGTTTTTT. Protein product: CASSSQGATNEKLFF.

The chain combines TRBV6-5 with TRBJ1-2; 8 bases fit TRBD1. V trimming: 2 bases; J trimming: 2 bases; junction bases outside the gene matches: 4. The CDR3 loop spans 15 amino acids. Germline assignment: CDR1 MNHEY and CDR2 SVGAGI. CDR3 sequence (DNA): TGTGCCAGCAGTTACCGCCCAGGGGGCAACTATGGCTACACCTTC. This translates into CASSYRPGGNYGYTF.

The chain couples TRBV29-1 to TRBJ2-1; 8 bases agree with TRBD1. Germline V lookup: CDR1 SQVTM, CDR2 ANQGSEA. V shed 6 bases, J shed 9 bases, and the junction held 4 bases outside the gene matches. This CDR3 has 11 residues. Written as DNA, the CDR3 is TGCAGCGTCGGACAGGGCGGTGAGCAGTTCTTC. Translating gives CSVGQGGEQFF.

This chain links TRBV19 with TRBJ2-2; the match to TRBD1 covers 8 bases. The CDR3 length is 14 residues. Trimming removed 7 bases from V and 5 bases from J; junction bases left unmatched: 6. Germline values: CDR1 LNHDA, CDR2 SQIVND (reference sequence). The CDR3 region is CASTGGWGTGELFF. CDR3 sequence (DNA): TGTGCCAGTACAGGGGGCTGGGGAACCGGGGAGCTGTTTTTT.

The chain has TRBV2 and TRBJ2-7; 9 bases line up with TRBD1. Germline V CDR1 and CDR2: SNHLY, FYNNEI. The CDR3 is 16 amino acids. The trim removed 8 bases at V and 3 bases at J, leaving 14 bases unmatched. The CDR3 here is CASQSVPGTGIYEQYF. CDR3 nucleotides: TGTGCCAGCCAAAGTGTTCCGGGGACAGGGATCTACGAGCAGTACTTC.

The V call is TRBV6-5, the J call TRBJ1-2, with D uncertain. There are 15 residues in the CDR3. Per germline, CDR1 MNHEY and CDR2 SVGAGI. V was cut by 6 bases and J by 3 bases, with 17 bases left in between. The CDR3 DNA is TGTGCCAGCAGACAGCGGACGGGAAGGGACTATGGCTACACCTTC. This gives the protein CASRQRTGRDYGYTF.

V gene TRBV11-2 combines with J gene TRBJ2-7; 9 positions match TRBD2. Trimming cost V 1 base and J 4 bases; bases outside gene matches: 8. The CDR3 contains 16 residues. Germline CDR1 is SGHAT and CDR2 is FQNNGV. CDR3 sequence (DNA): TGTGCCAGCAGCTTAGGCCTTAGCGGGAGTCGGTACGAGCAGTACTTC. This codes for CASSLGLSGSRYEQYF.